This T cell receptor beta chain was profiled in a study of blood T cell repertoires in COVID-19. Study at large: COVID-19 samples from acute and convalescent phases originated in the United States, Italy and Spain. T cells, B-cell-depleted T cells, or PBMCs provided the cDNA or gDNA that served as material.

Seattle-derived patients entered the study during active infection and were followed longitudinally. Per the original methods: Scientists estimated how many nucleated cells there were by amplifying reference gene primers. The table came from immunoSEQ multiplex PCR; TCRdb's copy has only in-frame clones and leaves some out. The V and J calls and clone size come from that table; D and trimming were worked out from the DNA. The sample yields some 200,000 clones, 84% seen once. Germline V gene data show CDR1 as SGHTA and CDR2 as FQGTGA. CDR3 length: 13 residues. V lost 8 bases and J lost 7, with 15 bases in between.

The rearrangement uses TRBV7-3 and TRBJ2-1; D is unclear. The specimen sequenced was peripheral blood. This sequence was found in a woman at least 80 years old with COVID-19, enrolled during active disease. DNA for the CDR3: TGTGCCAGCGGCGACATGTTAAGGAATGAGCAGTTCTTC. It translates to CASGDMLRNEQFF. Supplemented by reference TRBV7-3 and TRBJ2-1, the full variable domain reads GAGVSQTPSNKVTEKGKYVELRCDPISGHTALYWYRQSLGQGPEFLIYFQGTGAADDSGLPNDRFFAVRPEGSVSTLKIQRTERGDSAVYLCASGDMLRNEQFFGPGTRLTVL.